This TCR beta chain was captured by sequencing in a study of high-grade serous ovarian cancer treatment subgroups. Study-level points and caveats: Repertoire analysis covered CDR3 alone, not CDR1 or CDR2. Same-patient tumor repertoires overlapped at roughly 0.095 to 0.8; different patients barely overlapped.

On this clone: Its cognate antigen is unknown.

The tumor samples were collected prior to definitive surgery or chemotherapy. Repertoires were generated with immunoSEQ multiplex PCR, while TCRdb's copy carries only in-frame clones and drops some. The table has roughly 20,000 clones, roughly 80% seen once; the top ten hold 5.5% to 6.5%. The CDR3 contains 15 residues. Unmatched junction bases numbered 8, after V lost 7 bases and J lost 3 bases. Germline V lookup: CDR1 SGHDT, CDR2 YYEEEE. Source material: tumor tissue. The source is a human donor with high-grade serous ovarian cancer. The chain uses TRBV5-6 and TRBJ2-7; 12 positions match TRBD1. The CDR3 protein is CASADRDRGLYEQYF. The DNA of the CDR3 is TGTGCCAGCGCAGACCGGGACAGGGGGCTCTACGAGCAGTACTTC. Full variable domain (outside the CDR3, taken from reference TRBV5-6 and TRBJ2-7): DAGVTQSPTHLIKTRGQQVTLRCSPKSGHDTVSWYQQALGQGPQFIFQYYEEEERQRGNFPDRFSGHQFPNYSSELNVNALLLGDSALYLCASADRDRGLYEQYFGPGTRLTVT.